This T cell receptor beta chain was profiled in a study of T cells after yellow fever vaccination (dated by TCRdb to about 2019). Background for the entire study: Libraries from fractions with low cell numbers were prepared with the SMART-Seq v4 Ultra Low Input RNA kit. To follow T-cell clones before and after primary and booster YFV17D yellow fever vaccination, bulk TCR alpha and beta repertoires were sequenced over time. The cohort comprised two healthy male donors, one aged 18 to 30 and one aged 30 to 39 years. Bulk PBMC replicates and cell subsets were isolated from blood drawn at multiple timepoints before and after both primary and secondary immunization.

Overall study results and their limits: Because the study included only a couple of donors, the extent to which the findings can be generalized is limited. A small fraction of clonotypes appeared in both the CD4 and CD8 compartments, likely as a result of convergent recombination. Compared with the primary T-cell response, the secondary T-cell response was faster but weaker, reaching its peak on day 5 rather than on day 15. After the booster, most clones that had expanded after primary vaccination were detected again (around 96% of CD4 and more than 85% of CD8), suggesting broad maintenance of memory. Computational filtering was required because FACS-sorted repertoires could contain abundant contaminating clonotypes from the bulk population.

TCR cDNA was synthesized by 5'RACE template switching, through which a universal primer site and unique molecular identifiers were introduced. Priming for cDNA synthesis came from both the TCR alpha and TCR beta constant segments. Libraries were amplified in two PCR steps, with sample barcodes and sequencing adapters added in the second step. Sequencing of the libraries was done on either Illumina HiSeq 2500 (2x100 bp) or NovaSeq (2x150 bp). As for how the authors treated the data: Reads were demultiplexed and collapsed into UMI consensus sequences with MIGEC, and V(D)J alignment was performed with MiXCR. Clonotypes responding to the vaccine were identified with edgeR on replicate PBMC samples, with the criteria of FDR below 0.01 and a log2 fold change above 5 up to day 15. Each bulk clonotype received a CD4 or CD8 identity based on whether the sequenced CD4 or CD8 repertoire contained that clonotype at higher abundance. TCRdb took the public reads, trimmed them with fastp at Q25, ran MiXCR for clone calling and kept in-frame beta chains. Merged by CDR3 protein, the rows form single entries marked with the most common genes and DNA. None of the V and J calls come from the authors' own analysis; TCRdb made them. The sample table holds approximately 340,000 distinct CDR3 sequences, of which 8% to 10% were seen once. In total, the top ten clones hold roughly 18% of the sample.

The CDR3 spans 16 residues, from the cysteine through the phenylalanine. This entry keeps only the CDR3 DNA: 48 bases, framed from base 1. The germline V gene (reference sequence) provides CDR1 DFQATT and CDR2 SNEGSKA. The junction shows trimming of 3 bases on V and 0 bases on J, and the gene matches do not reach 6 bases of it. Many counts were recorded for this clonotype. Its antigen remains unidentified. Within one base of it there is no much larger clone, and no base qualities were kept. The treatment or condition label, as the study defines it: live attenuated yellow fever vaccine strain. At every blood-draw timepoint, two biological replicates of bulk PBMCs were collected. PBMCs were isolated from peripheral blood using a standard Ficoll-Paque protocol. RNA was extracted with TriZol from bulk PBMCs, CD4 and CD8 fractions, and dextramer-positive and dextramer-negative fractions.

This TCR was recovered from a young man who received the YFV17D yellow fever vaccine. The sequencing used PBMCs, collected on the day of the first yellow fever vaccination. The rearranged chain carries TRBV20-1 and TRBJ2-1; 9 central bases correspond to TRBD2. The DNA reads as follows: TGCAGTGCTAGCGTCTTAGCGGGGGCCTCCTACAATGAGCAGTTCTTC. Its coded protein is CSASVLAGASYNEQFF.